This T cell receptor beta chain was documented in a study of blood T cell repertoires in COVID-19 (TCRdb year 2020). Broadly, across the study: Samples from collaborators originated in the United States, Italy and Spain and spanned both the acute and convalescent phases of COVID-19. A freely available public database, intended as a resource for researchers studying the immune response to SARS-CoV-2, is where the repertoires were released. Where available, HLA class I and class II types were obtained from metadata supplied by the sample provider rather than from assay-based typing. Deeply sampled blood TCRbeta repertoires from subjects exposed to, actively infected with, or recovered from COVID-19 were included in the dataset. The samples were drawn from the first 160 participants of the ongoing ImmuneRACE study and from 1,200 or so subjects provided by 6 global collaborators. The material from the prospective study consisted of cDNA or gDNA derived from T cells, B-cell-depleted T cells, or PBMCs. Sample metadata almost always included a de-identified subject ID, COVID-19 status, age in years and sex. What the authors observed across the whole study: The quantity of clinical and demographic metadata differed by source and by participant and was supplied without curation.

The germline V end is reduced by 6 bases and the J end by 5 bases; junction bases left unmatched: 16. The germline V gene yields MDHEN for CDR1 and SYDVKM for CDR2. The CDR3 sequence holds 17 residues, the cysteine and phenylalanine included. The sequence is cut down to CDR3 DNA, 51 bases in frame from base 1. Whole blood was collected in K2EDTA tubes by collaborating institutions according to the institutions' own protocols. For TCRbeta analysis, collaborators shipped samples in one of three forms: frozen whole blood, isolated PBMCs, or DNA extracted from either of those sample types. The immunoSEQ Assay, a bias-controlled multiplex PCR, was used to amplify TCRbeta CDR3 regions from genomic DNA. Processing in the source paper ran as follows. Nucleated cell counts per sample were estimated from amplification of reference gene primers within the assay. To quantify the absolute abundance of each unique TCRbeta CDR3 rearrangement, sequence reads were collapsed and filtered. For each sample, productive Simpson clonality was calculated as the square root of Simpson's diversity index across productive rearrangements. The clones in this table, taken by TCRdb from immuneACCESS, are in-frame only. Not every clone is retained; where verified, under half of the shortfall comes from an unresolved V gene, and the cause of the rest is unknown. V and J calls plus clone size are reproduced from that table; the DNA served to infer D and trimming. This sample has 85,000 to 95,000 clones in its table, and 55% to 75% of those were observed once. The top ten constitute approximately 15% of the sample.

Comments on this clone: What this receptor recognizes is not known. Per-nucleotide qualities are absent, and no much larger clonotype sits a single base away.

Material for sequencing was peripheral blood. The sequence came from an elderly woman with acute or convalescent COVID-19. The V and J genes are TRBV28 and TRBJ2-1; TRBD2 matches 7 bases in the middle. The DNA is as follows: TGTGCCAGCAGGGACCTCCCCCTGATGGGAGGGCACAATGAGCAGTTCTTC. This is translated as CASRDLPLMGGHNEQFF.